A selection of T cell receptor beta chains follows, all from one sample in a study of regulatory T cells in long-lasting Graves disease. Using its own MiXCR run on the multiplex PCR reads, TCRdb lists one record per CDR3 protein. The sample shows some 430,000 distinct CDR3 sequences, around a fifth of them seen only once. The specimen was peripheral blood mononuclear cells (PBMCs), collected when the disease was refractory, from a patient treated with antithyroid drugs. The receptors were gathered from a female donor with Graves disease. CDR3s leave out the opening cysteine and the closing phenylalanine or tryptophan.

TRBJ2-4	TRBV20-1	SARGVERGKNIQY
TRBJ2-4	TRBV28	ASSLYGTEVNIQY
TRBJ2-7	TRBV10-3	AINAGQRGYEQY
TRBJ1-2	TRBV3-1	ASSQGVGTRGYT
TRBJ1-2	TRBV12-3/TRBV12-4	ASSLTGTGTYGYT
TRBJ1-2	TRBV10-3	AITQLANYGYT
TRBJ2-7	TRBV12-3/TRBV12-4	ASSPVGRGPRSSYEQY
TRBJ2-7	TRBV29-1	SVVVTSAIGEQY
TRBJ1-6	TRBV28	ASGTAGQGPSPLH
TRBJ1-5	TRBV5-6	ASSAGDDQPQH
TRBJ2-7	TRBV7-3	ASSPGPPSYEQY
TRBJ2-7	TRBV7-6	ASSPVRDRRPYEQY
TRBJ1-1	TRBV28	ASRSTDRANTEAF
TRBJ1-4	TRBV9	ASSVDSTNEKLF
TRBJ2-3	TRBV7-3	ASSLGLAGAADTQY
TRBJ2-7	TRBV9	ASSVDLAGVYEQY
TRBJ2-7	TRBV5-5	ASRSTGISYEQY
TRBJ1-2	TRBV4-1	ASGQDIGARTPLLYGYT
TRBJ1-1	TRBV20-1	SARDYDRIMKTEAF
TRBJ2-7	TRBV7-9	ASSQPLSYEQY
TRBJ1-2	TRBV19	ASMGASGSYT
TRBJ2-5	TRBV12-3/TRBV12-4	ASSPRGTTDQETQY
TRBJ1-6	TRBV12-3/TRBV12-4	ASSFIGRGYNSPLH
TRBJ2-7	TRBV5-6	ASSFGRPPHEQY
TRBJ2-7	TRBV25-1	ASSDLGRLPYEQY
TRBJ1-2	TRBV4-1	ASSQVAGTNYGYT
TRBJ2-7	TRBV5-6	ASSPPRTGGNEQY
TRBJ2-5	TRBV6-5	ASSYSYRAHGETQY
TRBJ2-7	TRBV28	ASSLQGFDEQY
TRBJ2-2	TRBV5-1	ASSLAGVGSGELF
TRBJ2-7	TRBV6-2/TRBV6-3	ASSEIQGRDYEQY
TRBJ1-1	TRBV29-1	SADGTGRTEAF
TRBJ2-7	TRBV20-1	SAGTVTYEQY
TRBJ2-5	TRBV25-1	ASSLLAEQETQY
TRBJ2-7	TRBV29-1	SVTTYEQY